A single sample gave rise to the 20 T cell receptor beta chains below, sequenced in a study of cytomegalovirus exposure and HLA in healthy donors listed by TCRdb under 2017. The library was generated by the immunoSEQ multiplex PCR assay. TCRdb stores this immuneACCESS table with in-frame sequences only. Part of the clones is absent; in the studies checked, under half of the shortfall reflects unresolved V genes, and no reason is known for the rest. The table for this sample lists around 160,000 clones; about 89% of them were counted only once. The ten largest clonotypes hold approximately 2.9% of the sample. Sequencing was performed on PBMCs. The receptors shown here come from a woman aged 18-29 years in good health and CMV-seropositive.

The rearrangement uses TRBV11-2 and TRBJ2-3; 8 bases agree with TRBD1. V was clipped by 2 bases and J by 2 bases; unmatched bases: 9. This CDR3 contains 17 residues. Germline CDR1 is SGHAT and CDR2 is FQNNGV. The CDR3 region has the DNA TGTGCCAGCAGCTTAACTTCTCAGGGGGCGAACACAGATACGCAGTATTTT. Protein product: CASSLTSQGANTDTQYF.

The chain recombines TRBV6-5 with TRBJ2-3; D is perhaps TRBD2 (6 bases). Deletions cut 6 bases from V and 4 bases from J, with 14 bases between. The CDR3 runs 14 residues. Looked up from germline, CDR1 is MNHEY and CDR2 is SVGAGI. CDR3 protein: CASRLGLRADTQYF. The CDR3 DNA reads TGTGCCAGCAGGTTGGGACTTAGGGCAGATACGCAGTATTTT.

V and J are TRBV6-5 and TRBJ1-2; TRBD1 aligns across 8 bases. This CDR3 contains 14 residues. Per the germline V gene, CDR1 is MNHEY and CDR2 is SVGAGI. The V segment lost 6 bases and the J segment 4 bases; nucleotides outside the gene matches: 7. CDR3: CASRTGALGYGYTF. CDR3 nucleotides: TGTGCCAGCAGGACAGGGGCGCTCGGCTATGGCTACACCTTC.

The J gene is TRBJ2-5, the V gene TRBV11-3, with D possibly being TRBD2 (5 bases). V was shortened by 2 bases and J by 5 bases, with 12 bases between the two germline ends. Per the germline V gene, CDR1 is SGHNT and CDR2 is YENEEA. The CDR3 is 14 amino acids. The CDR3 nucleotides are TGTGCCAGCAGCTTATCCGGCGGGTCGGAGACCCAGTACTTC. Its translation: CASSLSGGSETQYF.

The chain is built from TRBV28 and TRBJ2-1, with 7 bases fitting TRBD1. V gave up 6 bases and J gave up 0 bases; unmatched junction bases: 5. The germline CDR1 and CDR2 sequences are MDHEN and SYDVKM. The CDR3 sequence is 15 residues long. The CDR3 DNA reads as TGTGCCAGCAGAGGGGGCAGCAGCTCCTACAATGAGCAGTTCTTC. Amino acid sequence: CASRGGSSSYNEQFF.

The chain combines TRBV6-1 with TRBJ2-7; D ambiguous. Germline lookup yields CDR1 MNHNS and CDR2 SASEGT. V was trimmed by 1 base and J by 3 bases, leaving 19 bases between them. CDR3 length equals 17 residues. CDR3 residues: CASSEGVRIGLLYEQYF. The CDR3 coding sequence is TGTGCCAGCAGTGAAGGAGTCCGAATTGGGCTGCTCTACGAGCAGTACTTC.

This clone has just one count. The chain couples TRBV9 to TRBJ1-2; 7 bases fit TRBD1. CDR1 and CDR2 from the germline V gene are SGDLS and YYNGEE. The CDR3 has 14 residues. Unmatched junction bases numbered 3, after V lost 0 bases and J lost 4 bases. Written as DNA, the CDR3 is TGTGCCAGCAGCGTAGCCCAGGGGGGCTATGGCTACACCTTC. This codes for CASSVAQGGYGYTF.

The J gene is TRBJ1-1, the V gene TRBV5-5; D possibly corresponds to TRBD1 (5 bases). The V gene lost 4 bases and the J gene lost 3 bases, with 13 bases spanning the gap. CDR3 length: 14 residues. The germline V gene has CDR1 SGHKS and CDR2 YYEKEE (reference sequence). The CDR3 region has the DNA TGTGCCAGCAGCGGTATGGGGGGTGACACTGAAGCTTTCTTT. This translates into CASSGMGGDTEAFF.

The chain is built from TRBV7-9 and TRBJ2-1; no reliable D call. CDR1 and CDR2 (germline): SEHNR, FQNEAQ (reference sequence). The CDR3 covers 11 residues. Trimming stripped 5 bases from V and 9 bases from J, with 8 bases between. CDR3 residues: CASSGVGEQFF. The CDR3 DNA sequence: TGTGCCAGCAGCGGAGTGGGTGAGCAGTTCTTC. The variable domain in full, completed from reference TRBV7-9 and TRBJ2-1, reads DTGVSQNPRHKITKRGQNVTFRCDPISEHNRLYWYRQTLGQGPEFLTYFQNEAQLEKSRLLSDRFSAERPKGSFSTLEIQRTEQGDSAMYLCASSGVGEQFFGPGTRLTVL.

V and J are TRBV2 and TRBJ1-4; weak D call: TRBD1 (5 bases). The germline gives CDR1 SNHLY, CDR2 FYNNEI. V was cut by 0 bases and J by 8 bases, with 19 bases left in between. The CDR3 extends over 17 amino acids. The CDR3 spells CASSEALGDSRQEKLFF. CDR3 nucleotides: TGTGCCAGCAGTGAAGCGCTGGGGGACTCTAGGCAGGAAAAACTGTTTTTT.

This sequence joins TRBV4-2 and TRBJ2-7; tentatively, D is TRBD2 (5 bases). Trimming stripped 0 bases from V and 0 bases from J, with 12 bases between. This CDR3 comprises 16 residues. Germline V lookup: CDR1 LGHNA, CDR2 YNFKEQ. CDR3: CASSQEGSGSSYEQYF. Written as DNA, the CDR3 is TGTGCCAGCAGCCAAGAGGGAAGCGGTAGCTCCTACGAGCAGTACTTC.

The V and J genes are TRBV7-2 and TRBJ1-5; TRBD1 is a possible D gene (6 bases). The CDR3 loop spans 17 amino acids. V was shortened by 4 bases and J by 7 bases, with 23 bases between the two germline ends. Germline V CDR1 and CDR2: SGHTA, FQGNSA. CDR3 loop: CASSSHPGTLFQQPQHF. The CDR3 DNA is TGTGCCAGCAGCTCACATCCCGGGACACTATTCCAGCAGCCCCAGCATTTT.

V and J are TRBV9 and TRBJ2-1; TRBD2 might be the D (6 bases). In germline, CDR1 is SGDLS, CDR2 YYNGEE. Trimming stripped 4 bases from V and 10 bases from J, with 21 bases between. The CDR3 is 15 amino acids. CDR3: CASSTGLSGHTEQFF. DNA of the CDR3: TGTGCCAGCAGCACCGGACTAAGTGGGCATACCGAGCAGTTCTTC.

The chain links TRBV5-1 to TRBJ2-7; D is possibly TRBD2 (6 bases). V was clipped by 1 base and J by 2 bases, with 10 bases between them. This CDR3 region has 14 residues. CDR1 and CDR2 from the germline V gene are SGHRS and YFSETQ. The CDR3 region has the DNA TGCGCCAGCAGCTTGATTGGGGGGACCTACGAGCAGTACTTC. It translates to CASSLIGGTYEQYF.

The table lists this clone with a count of one. The chain uses TRBV11-2 and TRBJ1-1; D call uncertain. Germline V gene lookup returns CDR1 SGHAT and CDR2 FQNNGV. The CDR3 length is 15 residues. V was clipped by 0 bases and J by 2 bases, with 10 bases between them. CDR3 DNA: TGTGCCAGCAGCTTAGATTTAGGAGGTAACACTGAAGCTTTCTTT. It translates to CASSLDLGGNTEAFF.

The chain couples TRBV9 to TRBJ1-2, with 10 bases lining up with TRBD1. The germline V gene has CDR1 SGDLS and CDR2 YYNGEE. This CDR3 is built from 15 residues. V lost 3 bases, J lost 8 bases, and 10 bases stayed unmatched. CDR3 residues: CASSAPWDRGGGYTF. The CDR3 DNA follows: TGTGCCAGCAGCGCACCTTGGGACAGGGGAGGGGGCTACACCTTC.

The rearrangement joins TRBV20-1 to TRBJ2-5; D is unclear. Germline CDR1 is DFQATT and CDR2 is SNEGSKA (reference sequence). The CDR3 loop spans 10 amino acids. The V end was cut by 5 bases, the J end by 3 bases, with 4 bases between. The CDR3 is CSAFKETQYF. DNA for the CDR3: TGCAGTGCTTTCAAAGAGACCCAGTACTTC.

The CDR3 protein is CATSRGTGGGIGSYNEQFF. The DNA for the CDR3 is TGTGCCACCAGCAGAGGAACAGGGGGAGGGATCGGCTCCTACAATGAGCAGTTCTTC. This chain links TRBV15 with TRBJ2-1; a weak D match, TRBD1 (8 bases). Trimming pared 1 base from V and 0 bases from J, leaving 19 bases between. This CDR3 is built from 19 residues. Looked up from germline, CDR1 is LNHNV and CDR2 is YYDKDF (reference sequence). The complete variable domain, with remaining parts taken from reference TRBV15 and TRBJ2-1, reads DAMVIQNPRYQVTQFGKPVTLSCSQTLNHNVMYWYQQKSSQAPKLLFHYYDKDFNNEADTPDNFQSRRPNTSFCFLDIRSPGLGDTAMYLCATSRGTGGGIGSYNEQFFGPGTRLTVL.

There are a few counts of this clone. This chain joins TRBV28 and TRBJ1-3, with D maybe TRBD1 (6 bases). Germline CDR1 and CDR2: MDHEN and SYDVKM. Deletions cut 5 bases from V and 1 base from J, with 18 bases between. This CDR3 is built from 17 residues. This CDR3 is CASSLQGRLFSGNTIYF. CDR3 sequence (DNA): TGTGCCAGCAGTCTACAGGGACGGCTATTTTCTGGAAACACCATATATTTT. The full variable domain, its missing parts supplied by reference TRBV28 and TRBJ1-3, is DVKVTQSSRYLVKRTGEKVFLECVQDMDHENMFWYRQDPGLGLRLIYFSYDVKMKEKGDIPEGYSVSREKKERFSLILESASTNQTSMYLCASSLQGRLFSGNTIYFGEGSWLTVV.

The rearrangement uses TRBV27 and TRBJ2-3, with TRBD1 matching over 9 bases. Germline V gives CDR1 MNHEY, CDR2 SMNVEV (reference sequence). J lost 2 bases, V lost 4 bases, and 10 bases had no gene match. The CDR3 sequence is 17 residues long. CDR3 DNA sequence: TGTGCCAGCAGTTCGCTCACCGGGACAGGGCTCACAGATACGCAGTATTTT. Translated, it gives CASSSLTGTGLTDTQYF.